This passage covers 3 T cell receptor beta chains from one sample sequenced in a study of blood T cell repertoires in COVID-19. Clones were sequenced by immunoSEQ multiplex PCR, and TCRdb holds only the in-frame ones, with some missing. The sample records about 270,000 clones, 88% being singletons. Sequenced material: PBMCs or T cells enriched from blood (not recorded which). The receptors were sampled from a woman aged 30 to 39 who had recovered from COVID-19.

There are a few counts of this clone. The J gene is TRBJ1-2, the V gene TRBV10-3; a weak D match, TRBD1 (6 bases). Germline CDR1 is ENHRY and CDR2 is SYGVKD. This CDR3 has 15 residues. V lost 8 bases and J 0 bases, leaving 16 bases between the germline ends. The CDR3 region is CAILTGWGANYGYTF. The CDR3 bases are TGTGCCATCCTGACAGGATGGGGAGCTAACTATGGCTACACCTTC.

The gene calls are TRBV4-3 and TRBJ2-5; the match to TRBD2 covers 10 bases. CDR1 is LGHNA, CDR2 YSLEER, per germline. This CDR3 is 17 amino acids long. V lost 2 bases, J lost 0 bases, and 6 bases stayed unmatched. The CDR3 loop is CASSQPQLAGNQETQYF. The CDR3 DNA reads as TGCGCCAGCAGCCAACCTCAACTAGCGGGAAACCAAGAGACCCAGTACTTC.

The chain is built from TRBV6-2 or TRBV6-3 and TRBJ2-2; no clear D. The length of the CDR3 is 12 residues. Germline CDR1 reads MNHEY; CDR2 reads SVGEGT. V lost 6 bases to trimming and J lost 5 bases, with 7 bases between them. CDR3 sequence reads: CASSPSTGELFF. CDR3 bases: TGTGCCAGCAGCCCCTCGACCGGGGAGCTGTTTTTT.